A single T cell receptor (beta chain) is shown here with its context. Enrolment of Seattle patients took place during active infection, and they were followed longitudinally. CDR1 SGDLS and CDR2 YYNGEE come from the germline V gene. V lost 3 bases and J lost 3, with 18 bases in between. The length of the CDR3 is 17 residues. This specimen belongs to a study of blood T cell repertoires in COVID-19. Authors' methods: Amplification with reference gene primers provided the estimates of nucleated cell counts. Clones were read by immunoSEQ multiplex PCR, and TCRdb kept only the in-frame ones, dropping some. Clonal size and the V and J genes are those of that table, whereas D and trimming came from the DNA. The sample contains over 150,000 clones, approximately 87% of which appear only once.

This receptor was identified in a woman aged 70-85 years with COVID-19, enrolled during active disease. Sequenced material: peripheral blood. This chain connects TRBV9 to TRBJ2-2; D possibly corresponds to TRBD2 (7 bases). Here the CDR3 DNA reads TGTGCCAGCAGCGCTCCTCAAGGGGGAGGGGACACCGGGGAGCTGTTTTTT. It translates to CASSAPQGGGDTGELFF.